Shown below are 6 T cell receptor beta chains from a single sample sequenced in a study of Ad26.COV2.S vaccination and SARS-CoV-2 variants. As to treatment: some 20 received Ad26.COV2.S at low or high dose, single or two shots; roughly five received placebo; per-sample allocation not given. The samples date from day 63 after the first vaccine or placebo injection. Repertoires were generated with immunoSEQ multiplex PCR, while TCRdb's copy carries only in-frame clones and drops some. The data show about 680,000 clones, with about 90% seen just once and about 1.5% held by the top ten. Here the sequenced sample was peripheral blood, taken in a trial of Ad26.COV2.S vaccine versus placebo. These TCRs come from a person aged 18-65 years who received the Ad26.COV2.S COVID-19 vaccine or a placebo.

This sequence joins TRBV27 and TRBJ1-1; D call uncertain. The CDR3 has 13 residues. V dropped 4 bases and J dropped 2 bases, with 8 bases sitting between them. In germline, CDR1 is MNHEY, CDR2 SMNVEV (reference sequence). The chain's CDR3 is CASSWRENTEAFF. CDR3 DNA sequence: TGTGCCAGCAGTTGGAGGGAAAACACTGAAGCTTTCTTT.

The sample holds one count of this clone. V gene TRBV3-1 (or the pseudogene TRBV3-2) combines with J gene TRBJ1-2; 9 bases line up with TRBD1. Germline V CDR1 and CDR2: LGHDT, YNNKEL (reference sequence). The J segment lost 8 bases and the V segment lost 4 bases, leaving 8 bases of the junction unmatched. This CDR3 has 14 residues. CDR3: CASSLGDRVYGYTF. Written as DNA, the CDR3 is TGTGCCAGCAGCCTGGGGGACAGGGTTTACGGCTACACCTTC.

This clone appeared a single time. The genes are TRBV20-1 and TRBJ1-5, with D possibly matching TRBD1 (6 bases). Germline CDR1 reads DFQATT; CDR2 reads SNEGSKA (reference sequence). The CDR3 totals 14 residues. V lost 3 bases and J 3 bases, leaving 12 bases between the germline ends. The CDR3 DNA is TGCAGTGCTAGTGGGCAGGGGAACAATCAGCCCCAGCATTTT. Translating gives CSASGQGNNQPQHF.

With regard to this clone: The sample has other DNA sequences that encode this CDR3 too. This chain uses TRBV6-5 with TRBJ1-1, with a possible D match to TRBD1 (5 bases). This CDR3 spans 12 amino acids. With 5 bases removed from V and 3 bases from J, the gap between germline ends came to 7 bases. Germline V CDR1 and CDR2: MNHEY, SVGAGI. The CDR3: CASSRGDTEAFF. The CDR3 DNA reads TGTGCCAGCAGTCGGGGGGACACTGAAGCTTTCTTT.

Turning to this clone: This could be a read error, since a much larger clone is one nucleotide away. The sample carries other DNA sequences with the same CDR3. J is TRBJ2-7 and V is TRBV18; D is unclear. Per the germline V gene, CDR1 is KGHSH and CDR2 is LQKENI. The length of the CDR3 is 12 residues. V was cut by 2 bases and J by 2 bases, with 4 bases left in between. For the CDR3, the DNA is TGTGCCAGCTCACCAGATACCTACGAGCAGTACTTC. This translates into CASSPDTYEQYF.

This chain uses TRBV4-1 with TRBJ1-2, with D unclear. This CDR3 contains 15 residues. Germline CDR1 and CDR2: MGHRA and YSYEKL. V was trimmed by 0 bases and J by 7 bases, leaving 15 bases between them. The chain's CDR3 is CASSQDRAALGGYTF. The DNA for the CDR3 is TGCGCCAGCAGCCAAGATAGGGCAGCCTTGGGTGGCTACACCTTC.